The following is a T cell receptor (beta chain) sequence with its context. As yet, its antigen is unknown. This sample stems from a study of cytomegalovirus exposure and HLA in healthy donors. Study-wide background: As released early, the data held roughly 85 million unique TCRs from HLA-typed donors.

With V trimmed by 6 bases and J by 2 bases, 11 bases remained unmatched. The CDR3 is made up of 18 amino acids. Germline V gene sequence: CDR1 SEHNR, CDR2 FQNEAQ (reference sequence). Study-wide findings and caveats: Researchers reported in a later analysis that common viral pathogens appeared linked to several top clusters. Follow-up analysis found HLA locus-dependent TCR association rates, highest for DRB1 and lowest for HLA-C.

Primers: 60 Vbeta forward and 13 Jbeta reverse. The method was immunoSEQ multiplex PCR; TCRdb's version includes in-frame clones alone and lacks a portion of them. In total, the table holds 65,000 to 85,000 clones. Sequencing input: PBMCs. This clonotype was obtained from a woman under 40 in good health and CMV-seronegative. The chain has TRBV7-9 and TRBJ2-6, with 9 bases identical to TRBD1. CDR3 sequence: CASSQRGTGSTGANVLTF. The DNA of the CDR3 is TGTGCCAGCAGTCAGCGCGGGACAGGGTCGACTGGGGCCAACGTCCTGACTTTC.